This T cell receptor beta chain derives from a study of CD8 T cells in Susac syndrome. Study-wide results and caveats: A relatively small number of individuals underwent TCR sequencing and HLA analysis.

The RNA input was roughly 0.45 to 1 ug, and it was reverse transcribed with random hexamers. The CDR3 of TCR beta was amplified by immunoSEQ multiplex PCR across 54 Vbeta and 13 Jbeta. TCRdb itself ran the immunoSEQ multiplex PCR reads through MiXCR, one entry per CDR3 protein. The data contain about 89,000 distinct CDR3 sequences, roughly 91% of them singletons. Of note for this clonotype: Antigen: not known.

Sequencing of TCR beta was performed on blood CD8+ T cells and on blood CD4+ T cells. The control participants were healthy donors, and these controls were matched with respect to both age and sex. This CDR3 has 14 residues. Trimming at V came to 4 bases and at J to 2 bases, leaving 3 bases not matched to a gene. The V gene's germline CDR1 is SGHDT and CDR2 YYEEEE. The sample comprised CD8+ T cells from PBMCs. The receptor was isolated from a human donor in good health. The chain carries TRBV5-6 and TRBJ2-7; TRBD1 aligns across 10 bases. The CDR3: CASSAGQGPYEQYF. For the CDR3, the DNA is TGTGCCAGCAGCGCGGGACAGGGGCCCTACGAGCAGTACTTC.